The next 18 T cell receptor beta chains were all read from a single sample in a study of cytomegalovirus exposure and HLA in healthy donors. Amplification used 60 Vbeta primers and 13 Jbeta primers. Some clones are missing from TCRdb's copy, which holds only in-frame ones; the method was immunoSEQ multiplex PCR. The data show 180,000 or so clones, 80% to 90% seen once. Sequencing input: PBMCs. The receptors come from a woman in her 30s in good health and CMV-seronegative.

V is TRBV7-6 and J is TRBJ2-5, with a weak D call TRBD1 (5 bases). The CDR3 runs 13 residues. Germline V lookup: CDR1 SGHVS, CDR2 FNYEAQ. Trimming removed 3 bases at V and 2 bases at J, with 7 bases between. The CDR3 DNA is TGTGCCAGCAGCTTGCGGACACAAGAGACCCAGTACTTC. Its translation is CASSLRTQETQYF.

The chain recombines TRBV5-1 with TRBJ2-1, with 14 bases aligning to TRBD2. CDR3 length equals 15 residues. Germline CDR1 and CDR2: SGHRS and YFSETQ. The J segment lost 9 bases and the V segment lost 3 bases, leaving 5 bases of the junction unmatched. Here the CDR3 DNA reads TGCGCCAGCAGCTCGGGACTAGCGGGGGCGGGTGAGCAGTTCTTC. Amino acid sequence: CASSSGLAGAGEQFF.

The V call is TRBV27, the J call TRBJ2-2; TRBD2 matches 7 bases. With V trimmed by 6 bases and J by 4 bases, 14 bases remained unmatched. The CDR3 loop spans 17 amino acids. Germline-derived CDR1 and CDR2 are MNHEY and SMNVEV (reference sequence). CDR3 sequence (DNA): TGTGCCAGCAGCCTCCAGATCGGGCTAGCGGTCACCGGGGAGCTGTTTTTT. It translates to CASSLQIGLAVTGELFF.

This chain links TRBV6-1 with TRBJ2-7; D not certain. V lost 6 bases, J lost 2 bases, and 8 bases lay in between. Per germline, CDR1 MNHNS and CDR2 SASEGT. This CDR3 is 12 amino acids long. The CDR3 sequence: CASRQSAYEQYF. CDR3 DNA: TGTGCCAGCAGACAGTCAGCCTACGAGCAGTACTTC.

Here the CDR3 DNA reads TGTGCCAGCTCAGAACTTTACAGGGGGGCAGGCAATGAGCAGTTCTTC. It yields the protein CASSELYRGAGNEQFF. This chain uses TRBV18 with TRBJ2-1; TRBD1 aligns across 8 bases. Trimming removed 5 bases from V and 6 bases from J; junction bases left unmatched: 12. This CDR3 region has 16 residues. Germline CDR1 KGHSH, CDR2 LQKENI. Using reference TRBV18 and TRBJ2-1 for the parts outside the CDR3, the full variable domain is NAGVMQNPRHLVRRRGQEARLRCSPMKGHSHVYWYRQLPEEGLKFMVYLQKENIIDESGMPKERFSAEFPKEGPSILRIQQVVRGDSAAYFCASSELYRGAGNEQFFGPGTRLTVL.

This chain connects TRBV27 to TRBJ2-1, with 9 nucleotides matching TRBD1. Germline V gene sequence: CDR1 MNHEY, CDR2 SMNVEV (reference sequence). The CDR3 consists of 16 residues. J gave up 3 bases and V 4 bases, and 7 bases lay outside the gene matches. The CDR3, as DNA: TGTGCCAGCAGTTCCTCCGACAGGGGGAACTACAATGAGCAGTTCTTC. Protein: CASSSSDRGNYNEQFF.

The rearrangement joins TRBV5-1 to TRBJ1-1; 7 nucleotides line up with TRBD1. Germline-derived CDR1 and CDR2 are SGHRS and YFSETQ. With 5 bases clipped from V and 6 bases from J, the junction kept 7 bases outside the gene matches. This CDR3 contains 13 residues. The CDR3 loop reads CASRRDRAAEAFF. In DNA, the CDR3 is TGCGCCAGCAGACGCGACAGGGCCGCTGAAGCTTTCTTT.

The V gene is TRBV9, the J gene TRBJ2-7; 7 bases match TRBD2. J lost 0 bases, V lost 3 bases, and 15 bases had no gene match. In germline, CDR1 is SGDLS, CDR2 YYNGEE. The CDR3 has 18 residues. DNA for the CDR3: TGTGCCAGCAGCGCATCCCTGGGGGGGGGATTCATCTCCTACGAGCAGTACTTC. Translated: CASSASLGGGFISYEQYF.

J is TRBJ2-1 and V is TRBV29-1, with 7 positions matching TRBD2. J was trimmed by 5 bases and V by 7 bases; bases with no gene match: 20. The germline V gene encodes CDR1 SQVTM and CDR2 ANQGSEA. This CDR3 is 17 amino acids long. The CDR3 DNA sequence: TGCAGCGGTCTCAGAATAAAGAGGACTAGTTTTGACAATGAGCAGTTCTTC. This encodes CSGLRIKRTSFDNEQFF.

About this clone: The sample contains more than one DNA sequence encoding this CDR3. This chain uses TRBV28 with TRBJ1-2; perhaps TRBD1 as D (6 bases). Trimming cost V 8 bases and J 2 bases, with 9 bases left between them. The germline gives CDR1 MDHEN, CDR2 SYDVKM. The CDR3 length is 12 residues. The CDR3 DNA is TGTGCCAGCGGTGACAGGAACTATGGCTACACCTTC. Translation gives CASGDRNYGYTF.

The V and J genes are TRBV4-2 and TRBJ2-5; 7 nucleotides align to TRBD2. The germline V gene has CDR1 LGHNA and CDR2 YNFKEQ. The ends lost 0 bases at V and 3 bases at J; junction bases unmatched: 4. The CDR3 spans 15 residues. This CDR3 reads CASSQEAAGKETQYF. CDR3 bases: TGTGCCAGCAGCCAAGAGGCAGCGGGGAAAGAGACCCAGTACTTC.

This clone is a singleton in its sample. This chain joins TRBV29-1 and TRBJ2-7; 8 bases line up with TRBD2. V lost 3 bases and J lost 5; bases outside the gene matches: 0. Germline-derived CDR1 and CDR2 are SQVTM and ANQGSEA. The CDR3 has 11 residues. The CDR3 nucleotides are TGCAGCGTTGAGCGGGGGGACGAGCAGTACTTC. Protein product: CSVERGDEQYF.

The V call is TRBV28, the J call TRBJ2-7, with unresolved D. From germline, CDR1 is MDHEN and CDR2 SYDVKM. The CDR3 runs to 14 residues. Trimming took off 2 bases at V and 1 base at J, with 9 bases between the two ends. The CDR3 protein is CASSLGTVSYEQYF. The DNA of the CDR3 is TGTGCCAGCAGTTTAGGTACGGTATCCTACGAGCAGTACTTC.

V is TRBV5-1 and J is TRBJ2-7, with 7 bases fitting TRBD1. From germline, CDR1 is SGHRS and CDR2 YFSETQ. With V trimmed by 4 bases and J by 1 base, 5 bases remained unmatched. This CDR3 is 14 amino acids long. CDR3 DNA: TGCGCCAGCAGCCCCGGGACAGCTTCCTACGAGCAGTACTTC. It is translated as CASSPGTASYEQYF.

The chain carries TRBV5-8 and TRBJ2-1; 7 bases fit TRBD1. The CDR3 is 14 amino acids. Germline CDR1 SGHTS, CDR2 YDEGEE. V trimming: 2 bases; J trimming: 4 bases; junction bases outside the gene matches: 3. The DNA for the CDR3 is TGTGCCAGCAGCTTATCGGGACAGTACAATGAGCAGTTCTTC. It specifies CASSLSGQYNEQFF.

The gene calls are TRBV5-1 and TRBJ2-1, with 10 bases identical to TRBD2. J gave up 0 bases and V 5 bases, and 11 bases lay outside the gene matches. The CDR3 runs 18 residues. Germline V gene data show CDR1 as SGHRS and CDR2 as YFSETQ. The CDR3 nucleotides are TGCGCCAGCAGTCCGACTAGCGGGTCTAAGAGCTCCTACAATGAGCAGTTCTTC. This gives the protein CASSPTSGSKSSYNEQFF. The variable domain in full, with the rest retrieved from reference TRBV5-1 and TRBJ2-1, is KAGVTQTPRYLIKTRGQQVTLSCSPISGHRSVSWYQQTPGQGLQFLFEYFSETQRNKGNFPGRFSGRQFSNSRSEMNVSTLELGDSALYLCASSPTSGSKSSYNEQFFGPGTRLTVL.

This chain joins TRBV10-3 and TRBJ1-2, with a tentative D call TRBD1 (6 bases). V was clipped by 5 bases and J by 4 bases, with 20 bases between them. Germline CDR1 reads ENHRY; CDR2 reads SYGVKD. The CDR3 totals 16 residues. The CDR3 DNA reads TGTGCCATCAGTTCCGGGACACGTCTCTCCTTCTATGGCTACACCTTC. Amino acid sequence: CAISSGTRLSFYGYTF.

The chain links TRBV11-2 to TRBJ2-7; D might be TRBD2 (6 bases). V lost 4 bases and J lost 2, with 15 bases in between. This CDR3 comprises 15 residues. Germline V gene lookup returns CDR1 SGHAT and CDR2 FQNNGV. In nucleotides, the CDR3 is TGTGCCAGCAGCTCTCTAGCCCCGGGAGCCTACGAGCAGTACTTC. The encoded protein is CASSSLAPGAYEQYF.